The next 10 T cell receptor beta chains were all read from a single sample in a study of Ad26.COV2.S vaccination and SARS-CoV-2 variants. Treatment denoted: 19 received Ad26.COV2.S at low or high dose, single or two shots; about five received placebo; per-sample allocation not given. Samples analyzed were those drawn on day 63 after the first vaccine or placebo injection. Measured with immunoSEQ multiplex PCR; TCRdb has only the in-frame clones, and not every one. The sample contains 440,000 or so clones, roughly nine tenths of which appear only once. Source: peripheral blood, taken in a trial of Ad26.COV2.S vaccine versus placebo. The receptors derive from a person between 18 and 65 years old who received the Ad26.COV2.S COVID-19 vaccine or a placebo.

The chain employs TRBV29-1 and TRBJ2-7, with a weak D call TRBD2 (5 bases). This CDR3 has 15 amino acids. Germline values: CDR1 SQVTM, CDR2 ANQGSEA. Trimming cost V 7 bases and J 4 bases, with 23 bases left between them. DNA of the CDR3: TGCAGCGCCCGCCTAGGGTCCGCGGGTTCGTACGAGCAGTACTTC. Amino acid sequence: CSARLGSAGSYEQYF.

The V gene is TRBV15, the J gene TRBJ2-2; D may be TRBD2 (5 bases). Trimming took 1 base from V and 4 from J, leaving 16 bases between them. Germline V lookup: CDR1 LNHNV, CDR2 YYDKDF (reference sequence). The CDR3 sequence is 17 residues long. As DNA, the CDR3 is TGTGCCACCAGCAGAGCGTCTATGAGGGATTTCACCGGGGAGCTGTTTTTT. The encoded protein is CATSRASMRDFTGELFF.

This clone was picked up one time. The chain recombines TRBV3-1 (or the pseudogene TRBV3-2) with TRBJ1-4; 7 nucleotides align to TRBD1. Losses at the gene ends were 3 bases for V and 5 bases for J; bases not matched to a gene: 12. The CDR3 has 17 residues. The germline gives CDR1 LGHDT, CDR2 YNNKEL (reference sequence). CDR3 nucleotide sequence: TGTGCCAGCAGCCAGAGAGTAACAGGGGTGGGAAATGAAAAACTGTTTTTT. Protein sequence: CASSQRVTGVGNEKLFF.

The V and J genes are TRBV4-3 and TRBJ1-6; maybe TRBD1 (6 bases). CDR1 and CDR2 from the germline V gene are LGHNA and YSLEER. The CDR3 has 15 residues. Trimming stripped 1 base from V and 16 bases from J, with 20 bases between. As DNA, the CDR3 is TGCGCCAGCAGCCAAGCAGGTGGGACCGGGGGCACTCTCCACTTT. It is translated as CASSQAGGTGGTLHF.

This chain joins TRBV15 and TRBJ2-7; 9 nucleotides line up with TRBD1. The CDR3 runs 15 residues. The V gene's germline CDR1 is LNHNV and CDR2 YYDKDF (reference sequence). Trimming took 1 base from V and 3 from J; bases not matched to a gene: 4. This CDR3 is CATSRAPGQGYEQYF. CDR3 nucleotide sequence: TGTGCCACCAGCAGAGCCCCGGGACAGGGCTACGAGCAGTACTTC.

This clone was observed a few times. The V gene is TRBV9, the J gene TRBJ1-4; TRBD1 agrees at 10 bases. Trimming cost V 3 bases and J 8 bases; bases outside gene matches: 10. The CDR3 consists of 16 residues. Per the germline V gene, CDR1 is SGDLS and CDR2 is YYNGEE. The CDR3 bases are TGTGCCAGCAGCGGCCGGGACAGGGGATCGAGGGAAAAACTGTTTTTT. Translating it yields CASSGRDRGSREKLFF.

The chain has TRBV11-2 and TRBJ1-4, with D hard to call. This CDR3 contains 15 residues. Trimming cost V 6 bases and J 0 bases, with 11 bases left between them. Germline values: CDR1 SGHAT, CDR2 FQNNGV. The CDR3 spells CASSSRHTTNEKLFF. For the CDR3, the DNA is TGTGCCAGCAGTTCCAGACACACAACTAATGAAAAACTGTTTTTT. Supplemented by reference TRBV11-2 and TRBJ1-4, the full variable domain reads EAGVAQSPRYKIIEKRQSVAFWCNPISGHATLYWYQQILGQGPKLLIQFQNNGVVDDSQLPKDRFSAERLKGVDSTLKIQPAKLEDSAVYLCASSSRHTTNEKLFFGSGTQLSVL.

DNA of the CDR3: TGTGCCAGCAGCTCCATGATTAGCTCACCCCTCCACTTT. As protein: CASSSMISSPLHF. This sequence joins TRBV6-5 and TRBJ1-6; D gene unclear. V was shortened by 6 bases and J by 10 bases, with 13 bases between the two germline ends. The length of the CDR3 is 13 residues. Germline values: CDR1 MNHEY, CDR2 SVGAGI.

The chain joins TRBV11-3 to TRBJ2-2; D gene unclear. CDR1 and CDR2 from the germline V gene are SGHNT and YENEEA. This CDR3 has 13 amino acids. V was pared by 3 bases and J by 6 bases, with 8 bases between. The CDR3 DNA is TGTGCCAGCAGCTTCCAGTCCGCCGGGGAGCTGTTTTTT. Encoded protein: CASSFQSAGELFF.

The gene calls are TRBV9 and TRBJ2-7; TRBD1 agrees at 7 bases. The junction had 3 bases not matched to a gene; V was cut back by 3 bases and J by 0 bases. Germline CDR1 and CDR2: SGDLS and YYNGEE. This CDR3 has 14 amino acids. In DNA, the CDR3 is TGTGCCAGCAGCGCCGGGACAGACTCCTACGAGCAGTACTTC. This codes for CASSAGTDSYEQYF.